Given below is one T cell receptor beta chain in context. Its target is not known. The germline gene is not matched at one end of the junction; a read error may be the cause. These data come from a study of Ad26.COV2.S vaccination and SARS-CoV-2 variants. Findings of the study overall: Breadth measured for non-spike TCRs was similar across vaccine and placebo recipients.

The repertoire was sequenced with immunoSEQ multiplex PCR; TCRdb's copy has only in-frame clones and lacks some. The sample lists about half a million clones; roughly 87% were seen once. As for treatment: 15 to 20 received Ad26.COV2.S at low or high dose, single or two shots; several received placebo; per-sample allocation not given. The investigators took samples on day 63 after the first vaccine or placebo injection. The specimen was peripheral blood, collected in a trial of Ad26.COV2.S vaccine versus placebo. The TCR originated in a person aged 18-60 years who received the Ad26.COV2.S COVID-19 vaccine or a placebo.

In DNA, the CDR3 is TGTGCCAGCAGCCGGACAGGGTCTGTAAACACCATATATTTT. Its protein is CASSRTGSVNTIYF. V and J are TRBV9 and TRBJ1-3, with TRBD1 matching over 8 bases. The length of the CDR3 is 14 residues. Germline values: CDR1 SGDLS, CDR2 YYNGEE.